Detailed here is one TCR beta chain. Looked up from germline, CDR1 is MNHEY and CDR2 is SVGAGI. The V segment lost 5 bases and the J segment 14 bases; nucleotides outside the gene matches: 8. The length of the CDR3 is 11 residues. This sample stems from a study of CD8+ T cells in alopecia areata. RNA was isolated and reverse transcribed to cDNA, the sequencing template. Here immunoSEQ multiplex PCR was the method, and the copy in TCRdb shows in-frame clones only, minus some. Counted here are approximately 200,000 clones, around 56% occurring once; the ten biggest clones make up 3.3%. Treatment here: oral pan-JAK inhibitor, 5-10 mg twice daily.

The sample was CD4+ T cells sorted from blood, taken at week 4, from a patient treated with tofacitinib. The V and J genes are TRBV6-5 and TRBJ1-2; TRBD1 matches 7 bases. This receptor was taken from a human donor with alopecia areata. This CDR3 is CASSNGQVETF. Written as DNA, the CDR3 is TGTGCCAGCAGTAACGGACAGGTCGAGACCTTC.